The entry below describes one T cell receptor (beta chain). Its target is unknown. Researchers ran the PCR with 60 Vbeta and 13 Jbeta primers. This table comes from immunoSEQ multiplex PCR, and its TCRdb copy is limited to in-frame clones, with some not included. Counted here are roughly 160,000 clones, approximately 85% occurring once; the ten biggest clones make up about 10%. This sample is drawn from a study of cytomegalovirus exposure and HLA in healthy donors. Regarding the study as a whole: Being indistinguishable, some V segments were excluded, TRBV6-2 and TRBV6-3 among them.

Trimming removed 4 bases from V and 4 bases from J; junction bases left unmatched: 12. Germline V gene data show CDR1 as MDHEN and CDR2 as SYDVKM. This CDR3 has 17 amino acids. The specimen was PBMCs. The TCR originated in a man between 45 and 60 years old in good health and CMV-seropositive. The chain is built from TRBV28 and TRBJ1-2, with 10 bases lining up with TRBD1. CDR3 nucleotide sequence: TGTGCCAGCAGTTCCCCTCTGGGACAGGGGAACTTCTATGGCTACACCTTC. Translated: CASSSPLGQGNFYGYTF.